These T cell receptor beta chains were read from a single sample in a study of cytomegalovirus exposure and HLA in healthy donors. Some clones are missing from TCRdb's copy, which holds only in-frame ones; the method was immunoSEQ multiplex PCR. This sample's table has under 70,000 clones. Input material: PBMCs. These receptors were collected from a female donor in good health and CMV-seropositive. The conserved cysteine and the conserved F or W are not part of the CDR3 here.

>TRBV7-6
ASSLGWAAGGPYNEQF
>TRBV5-4
ASSTWTGGNTGELF
>TRBV9
ASSDGLAGGGETQY
>TRBV6-1
ASSEYRDSTQETQY
>TRBV7-9
ASSVIQGANYGYT
>TRBV6-1
ASSEEPGIAAKNIQY
>TRBV29-1
SVQTPGGTNEKLF
>TRBV30
AWGRGIAYEQY
>TRBV27
ASSLQGNQPQH
>TRBV5-6
ASSLEPETQY
>TRBV5-1
ASTYIPTGTVYGYT
>TRBV7-2
ASSPFRGGYEQY
>TRBV30
AWSREVSVSGNTIY
>TRBV27
ASSFVQGYGYT
>TRBV28
ASSVLNTGELF
>TRBV4-1
ASSQASGGEGYGYT
>TRBV5-6
ASSGDRNEKLF
>TRBV19
ASSDPRDGYYGYT
>TRBV29-1
SALAESTDTQY
>TRBV6-1
ASSDLAGTARNSPLH
>TRBV7-2
ASRPDRGNIQY
>TRBV5-1
ASSSLGVTGELF
>TRBV7-3
ASSLRPTPGTQY
>TRBV30
AWRQDYGYT
>TRBV4-1
ASSQEGGPGDTQY
>TRBV5-1
ASSTGQTPYEQY
>TRBV9
ASSVISGGNTEAF
>TRBV4-3
ASSQDRTGQGGNEQF
>TRBV29-1
SVEIQGPQETQY
>TRBV11-3
ASSASGGPTDTQY
>TRBV18
ASSPLAWGTGTAFHSGANVLT
>TRBV30
AWSVQNEKLF